The 24 T cell receptor beta chains reported below all come from one sample, sequenced in a study of CXCR3-negative and CXCR3-positive naive CD8 T cells. Study results and limitations: CXCR3-positive naive cells carried more hydrophobic TRB CDR3s than CXCR3-negative naive cells did.

In preparing the TRB cDNA libraries, 5' RACE with UMI labels was used. TCRdb re-called the 5' RACE reads; every CDR3 protein appears as one record, without DNA. Its listing shows around 120,000 distinct CDR3 sequences. The antigens these receptors bind are not known. Sequencing used naive CXCR3+ CD8+ T cells from blood. The subset here: CD45RO-CCR7+CD27+CD95- naive CD8+ T cells expressing CXCR3 (TNR3+). These receptors came from a human donor in good health. Some clones in this sample may be carry-over from other donors' samples.

The J gene is TRBJ1-2, the V gene TRBV9; TCRdb names TRBD1, which stays unverified in the absence of DNA. Per the germline V gene, CDR1 is SGDLS and CDR2 is YYNGEE. This CDR3 spans 12 amino acids. The CDR3 loop reads CASSGPGYGYTF.

The chain recombines TRBV2 with TRBJ2-7; the TCRdb D gene call, TRBD1, has no DNA to confirm it. CDR3 length equals 15 residues. Germline V gene lookup returns CDR1 SNHLY and CDR2 FYNNEI. The CDR3 protein is CASSFRDIISYEQYF.

The chain couples TRBV7-9 to TRBJ2-7; TCRdb gives TRBD1 as the D gene, but with no DNA this cannot be confirmed. The germline V gene encodes CDR1 SEHNR and CDR2 FQNEAQ (reference sequence). This CDR3 is 15 amino acids long. Here the CDR3 reads CASRPGHALGDEQYF.

The chain combines TRBV12-3 or TRBV12-4 with TRBJ1-2; TCRdb indicates TRBD1, and absent DNA this call remains unverified. The CDR3 is made up of 14 amino acids. The CDR3 loop is CASSIRRGIYGYTF.

V gene TRBV2 combines with J gene TRBJ2-7; the D call of TRBD1 rests on TCRdb alone, since no DNA is present to check it. The CDR3 runs 17 residues. Germline CDR1 SNHLY, CDR2 FYNNEI. CDR3 residues: CASSSGATYPPSYEQYF.

The V and J genes are TRBV7-3 and TRBJ2-3; checking the TCRdb D call of TRBD1 is not possible without DNA. Germline assignment: CDR1 SGHTA and CDR2 FQGTGA. The length of the CDR3 is 13 residues. The CDR3 spells CASSSGGTDTQYF.

The chain joins TRBV29-1 to TRBJ2-7; without DNA, the TCRdb call of TRBD1 cannot be checked. From germline, CDR1 is SQVTM and CDR2 ANQGSEA. The CDR3 loop spans 12 amino acids. Here the CDR3 reads CSAATDSYEQYF.

V usage is TRBV5-1 and J usage is TRBJ2-2; with no DNA, the TCRdb D assignment of TRBD2 cannot be verified. The CDR3 is 17 residues long. Germline V gives CDR1 SGHRS, CDR2 YFSETQ. CDR3 region: CASIRTSGGQNTGELFF.

The chain has TRBV3-1 and TRBJ1-1; TCRdb's D call, TRBD1, is unchecked because there is no DNA. This CDR3 has 13 residues. The germline CDR1 and CDR2 sequences are LGHDT and YNNKEL (reference sequence). The CDR3 loop reads CASSPEGVTEAFF.

CDR3 residues: CASSYPGGRGYTGELFF. V usage is TRBV6-5 and J usage is TRBJ2-2; TCRdb calls TRBD2, which cannot be checked without DNA. In germline, CDR1 is MNHEY, CDR2 SVGAGI. The CDR3 runs to 17 residues.

V usage is TRBV3-1 and J usage is TRBJ1-1. CDR1 and CDR2 from the germline V gene are LGHDT and YNNKEL (reference sequence). There are 13 residues in the CDR3. The CDR3 sequence: CASSQGLSTEAFF.

The genes are TRBV7-3 and TRBJ2-7; the TCRdb D gene call, TRBD1, has no DNA to confirm it. The CDR3 spans 13 residues. Germline-derived CDR1 and CDR2 are SGHTA and FQGTGA. The CDR3: CANRDRGLYEQYF.

The chain has TRBV3-1 and TRBJ2-7. The CDR3 consists of 12 residues. The germline V gene has CDR1 LGHDT and CDR2 YNNKEL (reference sequence). The CDR3 loop reads CASSQREPEQYF.

V gene TRBV7-9 combines with J gene TRBJ2-7. The CDR3 contains 12 residues. The germline V gene encodes CDR1 SEHNR and CDR2 FQNEAQ (reference sequence). The CDR3 reads CASSRTPYEQYF.

The chain has TRBV2 and TRBJ2-7. The CDR3 length is 17 residues. Germline CDR1 reads SNHLY; CDR2 reads FYNNEI. CDR3 region: CASSEASVRLNYYEQYF.

This rearrangement joins TRBV14 to TRBJ2-7; TCRdb calls TRBD1, which cannot be checked without DNA. CDR1 is SGHDN and CDR2 is FVKESK in the germline V gene. The CDR3 extends over 15 amino acids. The CDR3 loop reads CASSHRQGPSYEQYF.

The rearrangement joins TRBV7-9 to TRBJ2-1; TCRdb gives TRBD1 as the D gene, but with no DNA this cannot be confirmed. The CDR3 length is 15 residues. Germline V CDR1 and CDR2: SEHNR, FQNEAQ (reference sequence). CDR3 loop: CASSSLVGGGDEQFF.

V is TRBV7-9 and J is TRBJ2-7. Germline CDR1 is SEHNR and CDR2 is FQNEAQ (reference sequence). CDR3 size: 13 residues. CDR3 sequence: CASSLATDYEQYF.

The chain is built from TRBV29-1 and TRBJ2-3; checking the TCRdb D call of TRBD1 is not possible without DNA. The CDR3 runs to 13 residues. Per the germline V gene, CDR1 is SQVTM and CDR2 is ANQGSEA. CDR3 in amino acids: CSVDGDDTDKQYF.

The chain carries TRBV10-3 and TRBJ1-2; with no DNA, the TCRdb D assignment of TRBD1 cannot be verified. The germline CDR1 and CDR2 sequences are ENHRY and SYGVKD. CDR3 length: 15 amino acids. CDR3 residues: CAISVPDRDTYGYTF.

The J gene is TRBJ2-3, the V gene TRBV7-6. Germline V gives CDR1 SGHVS, CDR2 FNYEAQ. There are 14 residues in the CDR3. The CDR3 protein is CASAHSGSTDTQYF.

The chain has TRBV12-3 or TRBV12-4 and TRBJ2-7; TCRdb returns TRBD1, unconfirmable since there is no DNA. There are 15 residues in the CDR3. The chain's CDR3 is CASSLGRNPSYEQYF.

The chain has TRBV29-1 and TRBJ2-1; TCRdb returns TRBD1, unconfirmable since there is no DNA. The germline V gene has CDR1 SQVTM and CDR2 ANQGSEA. The CDR3 spans 12 residues. The CDR3 sequence: CSVDPGFNEQFF.

CDR3 loop: CSVDGTSGLLGETQYF. The chain recombines TRBV29-1 with TRBJ2-5; lacking DNA, the TRBD2 call made by TCRdb goes unchecked. Germline CDR1 is SQVTM and CDR2 is ANQGSEA. The CDR3 spans 16 residues.